Sequencing of this TCR beta chain was carried out in a study of OX40 agonist ivuxolimab in advanced cancers. With respect to the entire study: Ivuxolimab was an agonistic, fully human IgG2 monoclonal antibody directed against OX40 (CD134), a costimulatory receptor. The dose-escalation cohort was almost 85% male with a mean age of roughly 62 years, ranging from roughly 20 to 85. The monotherapy dose-escalation portion (N ≈ 57 patients) of the phase I ivuxolimab trial is reported in the paper. Of the approximately 50 patients in dose escalation, around 19 had hepatocellular carcinoma, approximately 15 had melanoma, 9 had renal cell carcinoma and 9 had head and neck cancer. Intravenous ivuxolimab was administered to patients every 2 weeks at six dose levels: 0.01, 0.1, 0.3, 1.5, 3 and 10 mg/kg. Patients were allowed to have had prior anti-PD-1, anti-PD-L1 or anti-CTLA-4 therapy, and approximately 40% of the dose-escalation patients had been treated with checkpoint inhibitors. Peripheral TCRbeta sequencing was intended to test whether TCR sequence diversity was altered and clonal T-cell expansion was caused by ivuxolimab. Partial responses occurred in three dose-escalation patients, of whom one had hepatocellular carcinoma and two had cutaneous melanoma. Study-wide findings and limitations: At doses of 0.1 to 3.0 mg/kg, clonal expansion of both CD4+ and CD8+ T cells in blood was seen between baseline and week 6. After ivuxolimab, CD8+ T cells had more expanded clones than CD4+ T cells on average. Low levels of normalized T-cell clonal expansion were also shown by some nonresponding patients. In the 0.1-3.0 mg/kg groups, partial responders had among the lowest normalized peripheral clonal expansion, particularly in CD8+ T cells. The antigen specificity of the peripheral T cells that underwent clonal expansion was not determined.

The trial excluded patients who had a history of autoimmune disease or who were on systemic immunosuppression. Peripheral blood for TCR sequencing was collected from all dose cohorts at baseline, on cycle 4 day 1, and on cycle 7 day 1. The samples were drawn from a first-in-human, open-label, multicenter phase I dose-escalation trial of ivuxolimab. Adults with locally advanced or metastatic head and neck squamous cell, hepatocellular, melanoma or renal cell carcinoma were enrolled in the trial. Before TCR sequencing, CD4+ T cells and CD8+ T cells were sorted from peripheral blood as separate populations. As to this clone: Its antigen target is currently unknown. No base quality values were provided; no much bigger clone lies one nucleotide off.

The junction shows trimming of 3 bases on V and 0 bases on J, plus 5 bases between the germline ends. Inclusive of the bounding cysteine and phenylalanine, the CDR3 is 13 residues long. Of all the DNA, just the CDR3 is kept, 39 bases in frame from base 1. CDR1 SGHTA and CDR2 FQGTGA were looked up in the germline V gene. To sequence the TCRbeta CDR3 region, genomic DNA was isolated from the sorted cells. The immunoSEQ Assay was used for sequencing of TCRbeta CDR3 regions. The table comes from immuneACCESS by way of TCRdb, which keeps in-frame sequences with V and J called. Part of the clones is missing from these tables; in studies checked, under half for an unresolved V gene and the rest for unknown reasons. The sample yields 95,000 to 100,000 clones; about four fifths were counted once. The leading ten clones occupy more than 1.1% of the sample.

This specimen consisted of CD4+ or CD8+ T cells sorted from blood, obtained in a trial of the OX40 agonist ivuxolimab. The origin of this receptor is an adult with an advanced solid tumor such as melanoma, head and neck, liver or kidney cancer. This sequence uses TRBV7-3 and TRBJ1-1, and TRBD1 may be the D gene, going by 5 matching bases. The nucleotide sequence is TGTGCCAGCAGCTTGACAGTGAACACTGAAGCTTTCTTT. The encoded protein is CASSLTVNTEAFF.